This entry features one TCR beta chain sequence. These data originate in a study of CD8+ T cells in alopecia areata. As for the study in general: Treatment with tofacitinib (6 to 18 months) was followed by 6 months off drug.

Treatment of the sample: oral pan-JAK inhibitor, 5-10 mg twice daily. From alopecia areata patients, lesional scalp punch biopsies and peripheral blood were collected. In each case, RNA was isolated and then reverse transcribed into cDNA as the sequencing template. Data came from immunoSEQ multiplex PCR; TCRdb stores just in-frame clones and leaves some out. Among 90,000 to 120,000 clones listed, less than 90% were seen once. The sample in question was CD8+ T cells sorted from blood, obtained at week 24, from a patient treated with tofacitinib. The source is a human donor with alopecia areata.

The CDR3 reads CASSLVLAGGKAKEQYF. The CDR3 DNA reads as TGTGCCAGCAGCTTAGTTCTAGCGGGGGGGAAAGCGAAAGAGCAGTACTTC. The V gene is TRBV7-2, the J gene TRBJ2-7, with 12 nucleotides matching TRBD2. With V trimmed by 1 base and J by 7 bases, 11 bases remained unmatched. The CDR3 length is 17 residues. Germline-derived CDR1 and CDR2 are SGHTA and FQGNSA.